This entry lists 27 T cell receptor beta chains sequenced from one sample in a study of Ad26.COV2.S vaccination and SARS-CoV-2 variants (TCRdb year 2021). Library creation used the immunoSEQ multiplex PCR assay. In TCRdb, the immuneACCESS table is reduced to in-frame sequences with V and J assigned. These tables do not hold every clone; where another copy was compared, an unresolved V gene accounts for under half, and the others remain unexplained. The table for this sample lists approximately 350,000 clones; 83% of them were counted only once. The top ten clones comprise about 8% of the sample. What this sample's treatment or condition label stands for: 15 to 20 received Ad26.COV2.S at low or high dose, single or two shots; 5 received placebo; per-sample allocation not given. Repertoires of vaccine and placebo recipients were sequenced from samples collected on day 63 after the first injection.

The source was peripheral blood, collected in a trial of Ad26.COV2.S vaccine versus placebo. These receptors all come from a person aged 18 to 65 who received the Ad26.COV2.S COVID-19 vaccine or a placebo.

The chain employs TRBV7-3 and TRBJ2-3; 10 bases line up with TRBD2. CDR1 SGHTA and CDR2 FQGTGA come from the germline V gene. The ends lost 5 bases at V and 4 bases at J; junction bases unmatched: 6. The CDR3 runs 15 residues. The CDR3 DNA reads TGTGCCAGCAGCCTCGGGACTAGCGACGCAGATACGCAGTATTTT. Amino acids: CASSLGTSDADTQYF.

The rearrangement uses TRBV13 and TRBJ1-2, with no clear D. Germline-derived CDR1 and CDR2 are PRHDT and FYEKMQ (reference sequence). The CDR3 runs to 13 residues. Trimming cost V 2 bases and J 2 bases, with 6 bases left between them. The CDR3 here is CASSLTENYGYTF. The CDR3 DNA reads as TGTGCCAGCAGCTTAACAGAAAACTATGGCTACACCTTC.

The chain combines TRBV19 with TRBJ2-1; D perhaps matches TRBD2 (6 bases). The germline V and J ends were trimmed by 6 bases and 10 bases, with 28 bases remaining between them. Germline CDR1 is LNHDA and CDR2 is SQIVND (reference sequence). The CDR3 is 17 residues long. For the CDR3, the DNA is TGTGCCAGTAGCACTCCTGTTGGCGGGGACTTACAATGGGAGCAGTTCTTC. Protein sequence: CASSTPVGGDLQWEQFF.

The sample holds many counts of this clone. This sequence joins TRBV5-5 and TRBJ2-1, with D possibly matching TRBD2 (6 bases). The length of the CDR3 is 15 residues. Between the trimmed V and J ends, which lost 0 bases and 6 bases, there was a span of 13 bases. Germline V lookup: CDR1 SGHKS, CDR2 YYEKEE (reference sequence). The CDR3 spells CASSLVYGGFNEQFF. The CDR3 DNA follows: TGTGCCAGCAGCTTGGTATATGGGGGGTTCAATGAGCAGTTCTTC.

The chain links TRBV29-1 to TRBJ2-2; 8 bases match TRBD1. The CDR3 sequence is 14 residues long. J was trimmed by 5 bases and V by 2 bases; bases with no gene match: 4. CDR1 is SQVTM and CDR2 is ANQGSEA in the germline V gene. In DNA, the CDR3 is TGCAGCGTTGAACAGGGGGCGCGAACCGGGGAGCTGTTTTTT. Amino acid sequence: CSVEQGARTGELFF.

The rearrangement uses TRBV15 and TRBJ2-5, with D perhaps matching TRBD2 (6 bases). Germline-derived CDR1 and CDR2 are LNHNV and YYDKDF (reference sequence). CDR3 size: 15 residues. The V and J ends lost 3 bases and 2 bases respectively, with 13 bases between them. The CDR3 region is CATSRGLGTQETQYF. CDR3 nucleotide sequence: TGTGCCACCAGCAGGGGTCTCGGGACTCAAGAGACCCAGTACTTC. Filled out from reference TRBV15 and TRBJ2-5, the complete variable domain reads DAMVIQNPRYQVTQFGKPVTLSCSQTLNHNVMYWYQQKSSQAPKLLFHYYDKDFNNEADTPDNFQSRRPNTSFCFLDIRSPGLGDTAMYLCATSRGLGTQETQYFGPGTRLLVL.

This clone was seen only a few times. This chain links TRBV12-3 or TRBV12-4 with TRBJ1-1, with D perhaps matching TRBD1 (6 bases). CDR3 size: 13 residues. Trimming left V 7 bases short and J 0 bases short, with 9 bases between. Written as DNA, the CDR3 is TGTGCCAGCAAAGGACAGCTGAACACTGAAGCTTTCTTT. Translation: CASKGQLNTEAFF.

This clone was found once. The V and J genes are TRBV5-1 and TRBJ2-1; the D gene is possibly TRBD2 (5 bases). Germline assignment: CDR1 SGHRS and CDR2 YFSETQ. The CDR3 runs to 15 residues. The germline V and J ends were trimmed by 0 bases and 8 bases, with 15 bases remaining between them. The CDR3 here is CASSLAGVEDYEQFF. As DNA, the CDR3 is TGCGCCAGCAGCTTGGCCGGGGTAGAAGATTATGAGCAGTTCTTC.

The chain couples TRBV5-5 to TRBJ1-6, with D tentatively TRBD1 (6 bases). Trimming left V 4 bases short and J 7 bases short, with 12 bases between. The CDR3 sequence is 14 residues long. Germline-derived CDR1 and CDR2 are SGHKS and YYEKEE (reference sequence). This CDR3 is CASSVGQLNSPLHF. As DNA, the CDR3 is TGTGCCAGCAGCGTAGGACAGTTAAATTCACCCCTCCACTTT. Together with reference TRBV5-5 and TRBJ1-6, the CDR3 gives the full variable domain: DAGVTQSPTHLIKTRGQQVTLRCSPISGHKSVSWYQQVLGQGPQFIFQYYEKEERGRGNFPDRFSARQFPNYSSELNVNALLLGDSALYLCASSVGQLNSPLHFGNGTRLTVT.

The J gene is TRBJ2-2, the V gene TRBV7-6; 8 positions match TRBD2. This CDR3 region has 16 residues. The V gene's germline CDR1 is SGHVS and CDR2 FNYEAQ. Trimming at V came to 4 bases and at J to 6 bases, leaving 10 bases not matched to a gene. CDR3 sequence (DNA): TGTGCCAGCAGCTCAGATATGCGGGGGGCCTCCGGGGAGCTGTTTTTT. It translates to CASSSDMRGASGELFF.

The chain links TRBV27 to TRBJ1-5; possibly TRBD1 for D (5 bases). V was pared by 5 bases and J by 5 bases, with 16 bases between. The CDR3 has 15 amino acids. CDR1 is MNHEY and CDR2 is SMNVEV in the germline V gene (reference sequence). The CDR3 loop is CASSDRRQSDQPQHF. In DNA form, the CDR3 reads TGTGCCAGCAGTGACCGACGACAGAGTGATCAGCCCCAGCATTTT.

The CDR3 bases are TGTGCCAGCAGTGAAGGAGGGGGCGGGAGAAAACTGTTTTTT. This gives the protein CASSEGGGGRKLFF. The chain recombines TRBV25-1 with TRBJ1-4, with TRBD1 matching over 7 bases. With 2 bases clipped from V and 10 bases from J, the junction kept 7 bases outside the gene matches. Germline CDR1 and CDR2: MGHDK and SYGVNS. This CDR3 is built from 14 residues. The full variable domain, completed using reference TRBV25-1 and TRBJ1-4, is EADIYQTPRYLVIGTGKKITLECSQTMGHDKMYWYQQDPGMELHLIHYSYGVNSTEKGDLSSESTVSRIRTEHFPLTLESARPSHTSQYLCASSEGGGGRKLFFGSGTQLSVL.

V is TRBV19 and J is TRBJ2-1; 9 bases map to TRBD2. This CDR3 is built from 14 residues. CDR1 is LNHDA and CDR2 is SQIVND in the germline V gene (reference sequence). J was trimmed by 4 bases and V by 5 bases; bases with no gene match: 3. The CDR3 DNA is TGTGCCAGTAGTCATCTAGCGGGGTACAATGAGCAGTTCTTC. It codes for CASSHLAGYNEQFF.

This clone was seen a few times. V is TRBV4-1 and J is TRBJ1-4; D perhaps matches TRBD1 (5 bases). The ends were cut back, 4 bases at V and 2 bases at J, with 11 bases in the middle. The germline gives CDR1 MGHRA, CDR2 YSYEKL. The CDR3 has 15 amino acids. The CDR3 loop is CASSRHQGTNEKLFF. The DNA of the CDR3 is TGCGCCAGCAGCCGCCACCAGGGTACTAATGAAAAACTGTTTTTT.

V usage is TRBV5-1 and J usage is TRBJ2-2; 11 bases map to TRBD1. CDR1 is SGHRS and CDR2 is YFSETQ in the germline V gene. CDR3 length: 17 amino acids. With 1 base clipped from V and 5 bases from J, the junction kept 7 bases outside the gene matches. The CDR3 reads CASSLPWTGGMTGELFF. Written as DNA, the CDR3 is TGCGCCAGCAGCTTGCCTTGGACAGGGGGCATGACCGGGGAGCTGTTTTTT.

The chain links TRBV24-1 to TRBJ2-2; D is unresolved. V lost 4 bases and J lost 0, with 11 bases in between. The CDR3 sequence is 16 residues long. The germline V gene has CDR1 KGHDR and CDR2 SFDVKD. For the CDR3, the DNA is TGTGCCACCAGTGACGTCGGGCCTGCGAACACCGGGGAGCTGTTTTTT. Protein: CATSDVGPANTGELFF.

V is TRBV7-3 and J is TRBJ2-2, with D possibly matching TRBD2 (5 bases). Germline CDR1 and CDR2: SGHTA and FQGTGA. This CDR3 has 13 residues. The V end was cut by 5 bases, the J end by 4 bases, with 8 bases between. The CDR3: CASSDYITGELFF. For the CDR3, the DNA is TGTGCCAGCAGCGACTATATCACCGGGGAGCTGTTTTTT. Using reference TRBV7-3 and TRBJ2-2 for the parts outside the CDR3, the full variable domain is GAGVSQTPSNKVTEKGKYVELRCDPISGHTALYWYRQSLGQGPEFLIYFQGTGAADDSGLPNDRFFAVRPEGSVSTLKIQRTERGDSAVYLCASSDYITGELFFGEGSRLTVL.

This chain links TRBV6-4 with TRBJ2-1, with 7 bases aligning to TRBD1. The CDR3 is 15 amino acids. Germline loops: CDR1 MRHNA, CDR2 SNTAGT. Trimming cost V 3 bases and J 1 base; bases outside gene matches: 3. DNA of the CDR3: TGTGCCAGCAGTGAGGTGACAGGGTCCTACAATGAGCAGTTCTTC. It encodes CASSEVTGSYNEQFF.

This clone was seen a handful of times. The DNA for the CDR3 is TGCGCCAGCAGCCAAACGCCGAACACTGAAGCTTTCTTT. The encoded protein is CASSQTPNTEAFF. This chain connects TRBV5-1 to TRBJ1-1; D is uncertain. This CDR3 has 13 residues. V was trimmed by 4 bases and J by 1 base, leaving 8 bases between them. CDR1 is SGHRS, CDR2 YFSETQ, per germline.

The CDR3 nucleotides are TGTGCCAGCAGCCCGCTAGCCACCACCTACAATGAGCAGTTCTTC. Translating it yields CASSPLATTYNEQFF. V and J are TRBV7-3 and TRBJ2-1; D may be TRBD2 (5 bases). The CDR3 consists of 15 residues. V lost 5 bases and J lost 2, with 13 bases in between. The germline gives CDR1 SGHTA, CDR2 FQGTGA. The variable domain in full, completed from reference TRBV7-3 and TRBJ2-1, reads GAGVSQTPSNKVTEKGKYVELRCDPISGHTALYWYRQSLGQGPEFLIYFQGTGAADDSGLPNDRFFAVRPEGSVSTLKIQRTERGDSAVYLCASSPLATTYNEQFFGPGTRLTVL.

This chain links TRBV5-1 with TRBJ2-1, with 14 bases identical to TRBD2. Per the germline V gene, CDR1 is SGHRS and CDR2 is YFSETQ. The CDR3 extends over 15 amino acids. With V trimmed by 3 bases and J by 9 bases, 5 bases remained unmatched. For the CDR3, the DNA is TGCGCCAGCAGCTCAAGGACTAGCGGGGGGAGTGAGCAGTTCTTC. Its protein product is CASSSRTSGGSEQFF.

The chain combines TRBV4-1 with TRBJ2-7; D gene unclear. Between the trimmed V and J ends, which lost 4 bases and 6 bases, there was a span of 13 bases. CDR1 MGHRA and CDR2 YSYEKL come from the germline V gene. This CDR3 comprises 13 residues. The CDR3 DNA reads as TGCGCCAGCAGCCGGGGTTCGGCGGCCGAGCAGTACTTC. Protein: CASSRGSAAEQYF.

There are many counts of this clone. The chain employs TRBV11-3 and TRBJ2-6; TRBD1 is a possible D gene (5 bases). Germline V gene data show CDR1 as SGHNT and CDR2 as YENEEA. Trimming removed 6 bases at V and 0 bases at J, with 12 bases between. The CDR3 has 16 amino acids. This CDR3 is CASSPQASSGANVLTF. The DNA of the CDR3 is TGTGCCAGCAGTCCACAGGCTAGCTCTGGGGCCAACGTCCTGACTTTC.

V is TRBV7-9 and J is TRBJ1-1, with D perhaps TRBD1 (5 bases). Germline CDR1 reads SEHNR; CDR2 reads FQNEAQ (reference sequence). The ends were cut back, 2 bases at V and 0 bases at J, with 19 bases in the middle. This CDR3 has 18 residues. The CDR3 bases are TGTGCCAGCAGCTTACATGAGGGGACGGTCCTGTTGAACACTGAAGCTTTCTTT. The encoded protein is CASSLHEGTVLLNTEAFF.

Notes on this clone: The identical CDR3 is also encoded by other nucleotide sequences in the sample. This rearrangement joins TRBV18 to TRBJ1-5; no firm D call. The CDR3 consists of 14 residues. The germline CDR1 and CDR2 sequences are KGHSH and LQKENI. Trimming cost V 2 bases and J 0 bases, with 5 bases left between them. The CDR3 DNA follows: TGTGCCAGCTCACCAGGGTATAGCAATCAGCCCCAGCATTTT. It is translated as CASSPGYSNQPQHF.

The chain has TRBV5-1 and TRBJ1-1, with TRBD1 matching 7 bases. V lost 3 bases, J lost 6 bases, and 11 bases stayed unmatched. This CDR3 contains 15 residues. Germline CDR1 SGHRS, CDR2 YFSETQ. DNA for the CDR3: TGCGCCAGCAGCTCGGTACCTTACAGGGGTTCTGAAGCTTTCTTT. It encodes CASSSVPYRGSEAFF.

CDR3 loop: CASSSDSEGYGYTF. CDR3 in DNA: TGTGCCAGCAGCTCGGACTCGGAGGGATATGGCTACACCTTC. The chain employs TRBV3-1 (or the pseudogene TRBV3-2) and TRBJ1-2, with unresolved D. The CDR3 is 14 amino acids. CDR1 LGHDT and CDR2 YNNKEL come from the germline V gene (reference sequence). Trimming left V 5 bases short and J 5 bases short, with 15 bases between.